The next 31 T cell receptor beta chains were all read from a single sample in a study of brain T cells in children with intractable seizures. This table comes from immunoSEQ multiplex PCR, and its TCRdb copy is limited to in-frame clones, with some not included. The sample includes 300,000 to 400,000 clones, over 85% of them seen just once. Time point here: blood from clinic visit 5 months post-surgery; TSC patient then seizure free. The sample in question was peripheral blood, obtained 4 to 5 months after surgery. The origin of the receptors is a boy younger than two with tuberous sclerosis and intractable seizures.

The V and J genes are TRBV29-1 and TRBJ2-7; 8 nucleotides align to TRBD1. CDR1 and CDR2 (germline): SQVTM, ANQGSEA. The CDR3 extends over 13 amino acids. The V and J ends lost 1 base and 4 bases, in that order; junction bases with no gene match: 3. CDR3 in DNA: TGCAGCGTTGAAGGACAGGGGCGGTACGAGCAGTACTTC. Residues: CSVEGQGRYEQYF.

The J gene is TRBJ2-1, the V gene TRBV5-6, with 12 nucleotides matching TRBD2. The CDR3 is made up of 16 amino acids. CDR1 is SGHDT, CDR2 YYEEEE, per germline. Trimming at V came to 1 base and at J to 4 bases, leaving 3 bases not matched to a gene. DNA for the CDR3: TGTGCCAGCAGCTTGCCAGGACTAGCGGGATACAATGAGCAGTTCTTC. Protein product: CASSLPGLAGYNEQFF.

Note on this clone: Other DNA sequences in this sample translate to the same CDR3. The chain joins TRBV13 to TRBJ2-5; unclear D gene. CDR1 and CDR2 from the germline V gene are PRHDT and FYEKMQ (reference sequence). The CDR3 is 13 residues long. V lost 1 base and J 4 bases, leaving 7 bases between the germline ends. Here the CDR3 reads CASSLVGGETQYF. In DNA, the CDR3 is TGTGCCAGCAGCTTAGTAGGCGGAGAGACCCAGTACTTC.

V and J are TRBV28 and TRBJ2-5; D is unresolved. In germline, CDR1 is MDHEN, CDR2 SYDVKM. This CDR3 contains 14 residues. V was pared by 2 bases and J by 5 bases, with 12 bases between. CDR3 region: CASSLSPIYETQYF. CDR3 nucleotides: TGTGCCAGCAGTTTAAGTCCTATCTACGAGACCCAGTACTTC.

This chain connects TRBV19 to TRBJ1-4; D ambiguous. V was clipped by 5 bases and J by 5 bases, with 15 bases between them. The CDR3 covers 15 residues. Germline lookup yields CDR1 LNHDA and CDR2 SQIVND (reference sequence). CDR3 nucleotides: TGTGCCAGTAGTCAAGCCGGGCAGCTGAATGAAAAACTGTTTTTT. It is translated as CASSQAGQLNEKLFF.

CDR3: CASSYQTGQTQYF. The CDR3 DNA follows: TGCGCCAGCAGCTATCAGACGGGGCAGACCCAGTACTTC. The rearrangement uses TRBV4-1 and TRBJ2-5; either TRBD1 or TRBD2 may supply D (5 bases each). The CDR3 sequence is 13 residues long. Trimming shortened V by 5 bases and J by 6 bases, and 13 bases separated the two germline ends. CDR1 and CDR2 from the germline V gene are MGHRA and YSYEKL.

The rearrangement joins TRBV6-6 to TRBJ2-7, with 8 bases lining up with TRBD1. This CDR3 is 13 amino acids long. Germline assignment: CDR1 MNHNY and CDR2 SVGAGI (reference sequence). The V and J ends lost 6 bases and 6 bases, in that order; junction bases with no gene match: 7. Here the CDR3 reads CASRMDRASEQYF. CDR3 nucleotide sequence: TGTGCCAGCAGGATGGACAGGGCATCCGAGCAGTACTTC.

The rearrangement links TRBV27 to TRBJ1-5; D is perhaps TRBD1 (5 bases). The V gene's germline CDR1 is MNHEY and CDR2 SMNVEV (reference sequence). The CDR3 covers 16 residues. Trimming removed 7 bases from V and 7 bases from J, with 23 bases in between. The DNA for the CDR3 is TGTGCCAGCACCCGATCCGGGGCAGCTTCTTTACAGCCCCAGCATTTT. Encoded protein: CASTRSGAASLQPQHF.

In DNA form, the CDR3 reads TGTGCCAGCAGACCCACTATAGCGGGAGGGACCACAGATACGCAGTATTTT. It specifies CASRPTIAGGTTDTQYF. This sequence joins TRBV28 and TRBJ2-3; 11 nucleotides match TRBD2. The CDR3 consists of 17 residues. Looked up from germline, CDR1 is MDHEN and CDR2 is SYDVKM. V was clipped by 6 bases and J by 2 bases; unmatched bases: 10.

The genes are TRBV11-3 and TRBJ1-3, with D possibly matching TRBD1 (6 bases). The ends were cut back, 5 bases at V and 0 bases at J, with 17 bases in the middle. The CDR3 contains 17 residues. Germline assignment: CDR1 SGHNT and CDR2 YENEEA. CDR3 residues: CASSRITGLLSGNTIYF. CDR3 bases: TGTGCCAGCAGCCGGATTACAGGGCTTCTCTCTGGAAACACCATATATTTT.

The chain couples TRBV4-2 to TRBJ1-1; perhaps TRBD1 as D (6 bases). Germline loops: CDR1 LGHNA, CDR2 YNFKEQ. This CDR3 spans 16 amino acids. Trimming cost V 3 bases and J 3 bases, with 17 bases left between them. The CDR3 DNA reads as TGTGCCAGCAGCCAGAATACAGGGTCGAGGGACACTGAAGCTTTCTTT. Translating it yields CASSQNTGSRDTEAFF.

CDR3 sequence: CASSRPGGNTEAFF. DNA of the CDR3: TGCGCCAGCAGCCGTCCCGGGGGGAACACTGAAGCTTTCTTT. The genes are TRBV4-1 and TRBJ1-1, with D perhaps matching TRBD1 (5 bases). The V gene's germline CDR1 is MGHRA and CDR2 YSYEKL. The CDR3 is 14 residues long. Trimming cost V 4 bases and J 1 base, with 10 bases left between them.

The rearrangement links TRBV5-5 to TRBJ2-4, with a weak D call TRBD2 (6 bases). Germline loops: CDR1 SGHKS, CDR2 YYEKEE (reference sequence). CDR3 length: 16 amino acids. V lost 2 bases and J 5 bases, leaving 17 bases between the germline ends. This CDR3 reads CASSFTPRDFENIQYF. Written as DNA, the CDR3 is TGTGCCAGCAGCTTCACCCCACGGGACTTCGAAAACATTCAGTACTTC. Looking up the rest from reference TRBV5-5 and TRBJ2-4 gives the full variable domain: DAGVTQSPTHLIKTRGQQVTLRCSPISGHKSVSWYQQVLGQGPQFIFQYYEKEERGRGNFPDRFSARQFPNYSSELNVNALLLGDSALYLCASSFTPRDFENIQYFGAGTRLSVL.

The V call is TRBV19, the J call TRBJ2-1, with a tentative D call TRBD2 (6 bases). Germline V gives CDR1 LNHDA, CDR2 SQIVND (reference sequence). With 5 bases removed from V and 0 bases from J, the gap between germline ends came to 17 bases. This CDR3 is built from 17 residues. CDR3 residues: CASSPPGLASSYNEQFF. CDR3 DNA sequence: TGTGCCAGTAGTCCTCCGGGACTGGCGAGCTCCTACAATGAGCAGTTCTTC. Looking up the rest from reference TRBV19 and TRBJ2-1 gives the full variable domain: DGGITQSPKYLFRKEGQNVTLSCEQNLNHDAMYWYRQDPGQGLRLIYYSQIVNDFQKGDIAEGYSVSREKKESFPLTVTSAQKNPTAFYLCASSPPGLASSYNEQFFGPGTRLTVL.

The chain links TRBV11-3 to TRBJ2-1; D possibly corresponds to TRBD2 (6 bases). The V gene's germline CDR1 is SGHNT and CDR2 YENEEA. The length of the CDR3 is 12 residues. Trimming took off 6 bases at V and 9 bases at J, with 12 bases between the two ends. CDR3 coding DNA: TGTGCCAGCAGTTTTAGCGGAGCTGAGCAGTTCTTC. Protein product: CASSFSGAEQFF.

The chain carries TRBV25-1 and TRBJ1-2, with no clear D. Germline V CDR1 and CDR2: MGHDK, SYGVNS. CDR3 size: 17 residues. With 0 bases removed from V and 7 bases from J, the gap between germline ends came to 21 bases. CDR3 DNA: TGTGCCAGCAGTGAATATATTCCAGGTGTGAGTCGGGCTGGCTACACCTTC. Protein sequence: CASSEYIPGVSRAGYTF.

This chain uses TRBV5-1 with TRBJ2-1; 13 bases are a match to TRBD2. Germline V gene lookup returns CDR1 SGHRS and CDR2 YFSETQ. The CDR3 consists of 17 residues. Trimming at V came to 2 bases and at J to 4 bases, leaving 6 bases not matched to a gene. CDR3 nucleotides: TGCGCCAGCAGCTTAGGACTAGCGGGGGCGGGGTACAATGAGCAGTTCTTC. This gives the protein CASSLGLAGAGYNEQFF.

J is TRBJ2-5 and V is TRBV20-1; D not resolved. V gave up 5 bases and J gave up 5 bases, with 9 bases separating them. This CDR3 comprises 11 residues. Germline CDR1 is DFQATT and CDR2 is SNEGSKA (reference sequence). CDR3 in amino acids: CSAPLGETQYF. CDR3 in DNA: TGCAGTGCTCCGCTTGGGGAGACCCAGTACTTC.

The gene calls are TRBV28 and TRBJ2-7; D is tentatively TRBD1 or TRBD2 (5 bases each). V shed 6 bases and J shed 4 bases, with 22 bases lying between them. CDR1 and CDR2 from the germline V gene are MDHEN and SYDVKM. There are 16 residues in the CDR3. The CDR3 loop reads CASSLPGLGERYEQYF. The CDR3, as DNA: TGTGCCAGCAGCCTACCAGGGTTGGGGGAACGGTACGAGCAGTACTTC.

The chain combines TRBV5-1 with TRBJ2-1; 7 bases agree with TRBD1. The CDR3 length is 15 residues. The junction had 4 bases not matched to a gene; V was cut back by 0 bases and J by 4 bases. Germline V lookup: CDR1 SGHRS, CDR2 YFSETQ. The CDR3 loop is CASSLGQGRYNEQFF. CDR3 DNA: TGCGCCAGCAGCTTGGGACAGGGCCGATACAATGAGCAGTTCTTC.

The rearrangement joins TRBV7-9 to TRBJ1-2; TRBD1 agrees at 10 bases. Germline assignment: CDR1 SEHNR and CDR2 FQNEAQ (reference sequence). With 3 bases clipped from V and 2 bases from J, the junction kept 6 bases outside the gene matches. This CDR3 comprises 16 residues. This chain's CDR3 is CASSLGTGATNYGYTF. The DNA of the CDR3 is TGTGCCAGCAGCTTGGGGACAGGGGCGACCAACTATGGCTACACCTTC. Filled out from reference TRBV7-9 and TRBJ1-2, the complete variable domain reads DTGVSQNPRHKITKRGQNVTFRCDPISEHNRLYWYRQTLGQGPEFLTYFQNEAQLEKSRLLSDRFSAERPKGSFSTLEIQRTEQGDSAMYLCASSLGTGATNYGYTFGSGTRLTVV.

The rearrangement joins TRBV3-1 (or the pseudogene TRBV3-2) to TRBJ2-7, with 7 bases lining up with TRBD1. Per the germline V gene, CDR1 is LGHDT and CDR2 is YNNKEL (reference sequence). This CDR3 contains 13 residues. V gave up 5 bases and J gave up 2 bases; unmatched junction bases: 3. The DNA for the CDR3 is TGTGCCAGCAGCTTCGGGACAGCCTACGAGCAGTACTTC. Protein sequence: CASSFGTAYEQYF.

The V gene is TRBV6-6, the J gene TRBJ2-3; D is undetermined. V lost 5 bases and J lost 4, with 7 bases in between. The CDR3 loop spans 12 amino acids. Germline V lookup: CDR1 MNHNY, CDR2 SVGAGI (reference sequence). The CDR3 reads CASSPLSDTQYF. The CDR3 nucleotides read TGTGCCAGCAGTCCGCTCTCAGATACGCAGTATTTT.

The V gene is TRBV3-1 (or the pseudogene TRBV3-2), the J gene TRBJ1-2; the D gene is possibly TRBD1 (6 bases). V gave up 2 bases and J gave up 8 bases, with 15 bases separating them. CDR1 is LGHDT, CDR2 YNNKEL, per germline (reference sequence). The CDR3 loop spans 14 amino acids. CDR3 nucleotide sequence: TGTGCCAGCAGCCAATCCGCCGGGACAATAGGCTACACCTTC. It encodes CASSQSAGTIGYTF.

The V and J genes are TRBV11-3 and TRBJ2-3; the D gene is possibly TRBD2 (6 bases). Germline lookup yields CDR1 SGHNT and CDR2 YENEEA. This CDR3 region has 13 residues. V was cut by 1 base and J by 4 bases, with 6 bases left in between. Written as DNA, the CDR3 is TGTGCCAGCAGCTTAGCGGGAGCAGATACGCAGTATTTT. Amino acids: CASSLAGADTQYF.

CDR3 sequence reads: CASSLLTGGGLAFF. The CDR3 DNA follows: TGTGCCAGCAGTTTACTGACAGGGGGTGGGCTAGCTTTCTTT. The rearrangement links TRBV27 to TRBJ1-1; 9 bases fit TRBD1. V shed 2 bases, J shed 10 bases, and the junction held 8 bases outside the gene matches. The CDR3 contains 14 residues. Per the germline V gene, CDR1 is MNHEY and CDR2 is SMNVEV (reference sequence).

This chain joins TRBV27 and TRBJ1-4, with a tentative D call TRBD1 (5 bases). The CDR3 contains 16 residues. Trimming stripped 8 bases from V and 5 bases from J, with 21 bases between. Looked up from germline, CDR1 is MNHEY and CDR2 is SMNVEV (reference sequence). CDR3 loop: CASGPTSEGWNEKLFF. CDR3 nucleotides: TGTGCCAGCGGCCCCACTTCTGAGGGGTGGAATGAAAAACTGTTTTTT.

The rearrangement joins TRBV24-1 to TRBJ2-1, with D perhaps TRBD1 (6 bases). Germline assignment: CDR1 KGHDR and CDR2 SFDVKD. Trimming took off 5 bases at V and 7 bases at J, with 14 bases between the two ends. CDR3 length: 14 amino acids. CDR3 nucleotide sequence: TGTGCCACCAGTGGCCCGGGACATAGGAATGAGCAGTTCTTC. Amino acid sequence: CATSGPGHRNEQFF.

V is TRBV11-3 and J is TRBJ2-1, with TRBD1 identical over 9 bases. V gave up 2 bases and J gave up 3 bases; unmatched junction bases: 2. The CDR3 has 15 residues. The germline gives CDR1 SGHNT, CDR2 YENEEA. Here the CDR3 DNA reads TGTGCCAGCAGCTTAAGGGGACAGGGCTACAATGAGCAGTTCTTC. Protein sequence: CASSLRGQGYNEQFF.

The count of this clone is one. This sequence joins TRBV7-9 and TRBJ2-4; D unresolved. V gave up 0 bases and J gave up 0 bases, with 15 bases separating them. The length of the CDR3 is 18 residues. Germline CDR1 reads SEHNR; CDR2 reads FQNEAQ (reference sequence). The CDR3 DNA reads TGTGCCAGCAGCTTAGCGGACCGAAAAGGAGTAGCCAAAAACATTCAGTACTTC. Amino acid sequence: CASSLADRKGVAKNIQYF.

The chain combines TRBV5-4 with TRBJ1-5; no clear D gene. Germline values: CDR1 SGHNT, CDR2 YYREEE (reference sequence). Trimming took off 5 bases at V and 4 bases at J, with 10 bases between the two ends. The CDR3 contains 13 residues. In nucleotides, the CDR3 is TGTGCCAGCAGTTCGGACCCGAATCAGCCCCAGCATTTT. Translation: CASSSDPNQPQHF.